Listed here are 5 T cell receptor beta chains from one sample, sequenced in a study of blood T cell repertoires in COVID-19. The repertoire was sequenced with immunoSEQ multiplex PCR; TCRdb's copy has only in-frame clones and lacks some. This sample carries about 230,000 clones, approximately 82% of them seen once, and the ten largest clones take 2% to 3%. Sequenced material: peripheral blood. These receptors were taken from a woman between 70 and 85 years old with active or convalescent COVID-19.

For this clone: Different DNA sequences within this sample yield the same CDR3. This chain uses TRBV7-2 with TRBJ1-5; TRBD1 might be the D (5 bases). Trimming removed 0 bases at V and 0 bases at J, with 9 bases between. This CDR3 is built from 16 residues. Germline V CDR1 and CDR2: SGHTA, FQGNSA. The DNA for the CDR3 is TGTGCCAGCAGCTTAGCGCAGGGTGGTAGCAATCAGCCCCAGCATTTT. Protein product: CASSLAQGGSNQPQHF.

The V and J genes are TRBV29-1 and TRBJ2-1; D is uncertain. Looked up from germline, CDR1 is SQVTM and CDR2 is ANQGSEA. The CDR3 consists of 12 residues. V lost 6 bases, J lost 4 bases, and 10 bases lay in between. The CDR3 nucleotides read TGCAGCGTGAGTAACTGGTACAATGAGCAGTTCTTC. This codes for CSVSNWYNEQFF.

The chain uses TRBV2 and TRBJ2-7; 12 bases align to TRBD2. Germline V gene data show CDR1 as SNHLY and CDR2 as FYNNEI. V shed 5 bases, J shed 3 bases, and the junction held 5 bases outside the gene matches. The CDR3 contains 15 residues. CDR3 sequence reads: CASSFPSGGVYEQYF. CDR3 DNA: TGTGCCAGCAGTTTTCCTAGCGGGGGGGTCTACGAGCAGTACTTC.

V and J are TRBV11-2 and TRBJ2-3; D remains unclear. V was pared by 3 bases and J by 3 bases, with 7 bases between. CDR1 and CDR2 (germline): SGHAT, FQNNGV. This CDR3 is 13 amino acids long. The CDR3, as DNA: TGTGCCAGCAGCTTTTTTAGAACAGATACGCAGTATTTT. This sequence encodes CASSFFRTDTQYF.

J is TRBJ2-1 and V is TRBV5-1; D unresolved. With 1 base removed from V and 0 bases from J, the gap between germline ends came to 11 bases. CDR3 length: 16 amino acids. Per germline, CDR1 SGHRS and CDR2 YFSETQ. This CDR3 reads CASSLQATSSYNEQFF. The DNA for the CDR3 is TGCGCCAGCAGCTTGCAGGCGACGAGCTCCTACAATGAGCAGTTCTTC. The full variable domain, rest sourced from reference TRBV5-1 and TRBJ2-1, is KAGVTQTPRYLIKTRGQQVTLSCSPISGHRSVSWYQQTPGQGLQFLFEYFSETQRNKGNFPGRFSGRQFSNSRSEMNVSTLELGDSALYLCASSLQATSSYNEQFFGPGTRLTVL.